What follows is one TCR beta chain and its context. The sample is drawn from a study of OX40 agonist ivuxolimab in advanced cancers. The timepoints at which blood was sampled were baseline, cycle 4 day 1, and cycle 7 day 1. Produced via immunoSEQ multiplex PCR; TCRdb's table is partial and in-frame only. Of 60,000 or so clones listed, about 92% are singletons. J lost 9 bases, V lost 1 base, and 8 bases had no gene match. Germline V lookup: CDR1 LGHNA, CDR2 YSLEER. The length of the CDR3 is 15 residues. This clonotype was obtained from an adult with an advanced solid tumor such as melanoma, head and neck, liver or kidney cancer. The rearrangement joins TRBV4-3 to TRBJ2-1, with TRBD2 identical over 8 bases. This specimen was CD4+ or CD8+ T cells sorted from blood, taken in a trial of the OX40 agonist ivuxolimab. CDR3 protein: CASSQARRGGFEQFF. Written as DNA, the CDR3 is TGCGCCAGCAGCCAAGCTCGCCGGGGGGGCTTTGAGCAGTTCTTC.